These 18 T cell receptor beta chains share one sample of origin, sequenced in a study of response to subunit inactivated influenza vaccine. TCRdb independently ran MiXCR on the RT-PCR reads; one entry per CDR3 protein. The data hold 150,000 to 200,000 distinct CDR3 sequences, with approximately 12% observed a single time. The same specimen was also included in a second study, on T cells expressing NK-cell markers. That report adds: It was by 5'RACE template switching with UMIs that TCR beta cDNA was made.

Sequencing used CD8+ T cells sorted from PBMCs, obtained 12 days after vaccination. The receptors derive from a man aged 50 to 59 who received an inactivated influenza vaccine.

The sample holds a few counts of this clonotype. The V gene is TRBV18, the J gene TRBJ2-1, with 10 nucleotides matching TRBD1. Trimming cost V 6 bases and J 6 bases; bases outside gene matches: 11. The CDR3 spans 16 residues. CDR1 is KGHSH, CDR2 LQKENI, per germline. The CDR3 DNA reads as TGTGCCAGCTCTCAATACCGGGACAGGGGTTCCAATGAGCAGTTCTTC. It specifies CASSQYRDRGSNEQFF.

The rearrangement uses TRBV27 and TRBJ2-7; 7 positions agree with TRBD2. The length of the CDR3 is 15 residues. Germline trimming cut 2 bases from V and 3 bases from J; bases unmatched to any gene: 7. Germline V gives CDR1 MNHEY, CDR2 SMNVEV (reference sequence). The CDR3, as DNA: TGTGCCAGCAGTTTAAGGGCTAGCGGAAACTACGAGCAGTACTTC. This codes for CASSLRASGNYEQYF.

In this sample, this clonotype turned up a few times. J is TRBJ2-1 and V is TRBV4-2; no clear D. This CDR3 contains 17 residues. The germline V and J ends were trimmed by 2 bases and 0 bases, with 14 bases remaining between them. Germline V gene sequence: CDR1 LGHNA, CDR2 YNFKEQ. In nucleotides, the CDR3 is TGTGCCAGCAGCCAACAAGACCGATACCTCTCCTACAATGAGCAGTTCTTC. This gives the protein CASSQQDRYLSYNEQFF.

This clonotype was counted a few times. V gene TRBV7-9 combines with J gene TRBJ2-2; the match to TRBD2 covers 10 bases. The CDR3 contains 17 residues. After removal of 1 base from V and 4 bases from J, the junction contained 6 bases not matched to a gene. Germline V gene sequence: CDR1 SEHNR, CDR2 FQNEAQ (reference sequence). The CDR3 nucleotides are TGTGCCAGCAGCTTAGTCGGTCTAGCGGGAGTCACCGGGGAGCTGTTTTTT. Its translation: CASSLVGLAGVTGELFF.

This clonotype was observed a few times. The V call is TRBV24-1, the J call TRBJ2-5; no clear D. Judging by the DNA end, TRBJ2-1 fits better; the J call may be wrong. This CDR3 has 14 residues. In germline, CDR1 is KGHDR, CDR2 SFDVKD. The CDR3 region has the DNA TGTGCCACCAGTGATTTTCCCGGAGAAGAGACCCAGTTCTTC. It encodes CATSDFPGEETQFF.

This chain connects TRBV15 to TRBJ2-1, with unresolved D. Germline loops: CDR1 LNHNV, CDR2 YYDKDF (reference sequence). V lost 6 bases and J lost 4, with 10 bases in between. The CDR3 has 13 residues. For the CDR3, the DNA is TGTGCCACCAGGGGTGGGCAGTACAATGAGCAGTTCTTC. This sequence encodes CATRGGQYNEQFF.

This chain connects TRBV6-5 to TRBJ2-1, with TRBD1 matching over 9 bases. Germline V gene data show CDR1 as MNHEY and CDR2 as SVGAGI. CDR3 length: 14 amino acids. V shed 4 bases, J shed 6 bases, and the junction held 4 bases outside the gene matches. Here the CDR3 DNA reads TGTGCCAGCAGTTTCCTGACAGGGGGCAATGAGCAGTTCTTC. The encoded protein is CASSFLTGGNEQFF.

The V and J genes are TRBV2 and TRBJ2-7, with a possible D match to TRBD2 (6 bases). The CDR3 length is 14 residues. CDR1 and CDR2 from the germline V gene are SNHLY and FYNNEI. V was cut by 4 bases and J by 2 bases, with 12 bases left in between. CDR3 sequence reads: CASSVASATYEQYF. CDR3 DNA sequence: TGTGCCAGCAGTGTGGCTAGCGCTACCTACGAGCAGTACTTC.

The chain links TRBV4-1 to TRBJ2-3, with a tentative D call TRBD2 (6 bases). Germline values: CDR1 MGHRA, CDR2 YSYEKL. Trimming removed 1 base at V and 9 bases at J, with 17 bases between. This CDR3 spans 15 amino acids. This CDR3 reads CASSQVFGTQATQYF. The DNA for the CDR3 is TGCGCCAGCAGCCAAGTCTTCGGGACTCAAGCGACGCAGTATTTT.

This sequence joins TRBV7-2 and TRBJ2-7, with TRBD2 matching 8 bases. V was clipped by 8 bases and J by 3 bases; unmatched bases: 9. This CDR3 is 14 amino acids long. Germline V gives CDR1 SGHTA, CDR2 FQGNSA. The CDR3 DNA reads TGTGCCAGCTCCCGGGGGGGCCTTAGCTACGAGCAGTACTTC. This codes for CASSRGGLSYEQYF.

The J gene is TRBJ2-6, the V gene TRBV7-6; unclear D gene. Trimming pared 1 base from V and 1 base from J, leaving 8 bases between. CDR3 size: 16 residues. CDR1 and CDR2 from the germline V gene are SGHVS and FNYEAQ. The DNA for the CDR3 is TGTGCCAGCAGCTTAGACGGCCGATCTGGGGCCAACGTCCTGACTTTC. Encoded protein: CASSLDGRSGANVLTF.

This clonotype has at least ten counts. This chain joins TRBV7-8 and TRBJ2-7; a possible D gene is TRBD1 (5 bases). Looked up from germline, CDR1 is SGHVS and CDR2 is FQNEAQ. CDR3 length: 16 amino acids. Trimming removed 5 bases at V and 0 bases at J, with 17 bases between. The CDR3 region is CASSHRQYASSYEQYF. DNA for the CDR3: TGTGCCAGCAGCCACAGACAGTACGCCTCCTCCTACGAGCAGTACTTC.

This clonotype was observed once. This chain uses TRBV27 with TRBJ2-3; tentative D call: TRBD1 (6 bases). This CDR3 has 16 amino acids. Germline CDR1 is MNHEY and CDR2 is SMNVEV (reference sequence). The V gene lost 2 bases and the J gene lost 6 bases, with 18 bases spanning the gap. For the CDR3, the DNA is TGTGCCAGCAGTTTAATTGGTCCAGGGGAGTTTGATACGCAGTATTTT. Amino acid sequence: CASSLIGPGEFDTQYF.

V and J are TRBV5-1 and TRBJ2-3, with D perhaps TRBD2 (5 bases). The CDR3 loop spans 16 amino acids. The germline V gene has CDR1 SGHRS and CDR2 YFSETQ. V was clipped by 1 base and J by 2 bases, with 14 bases between them. CDR3 sequence reads: CASSLFGMASTDTQYF. For the CDR3, the DNA is TGCGCCAGCAGCTTGTTCGGGATGGCCTCCACAGATACGCAGTATTTT.

This clonotype came up a few times. The rearrangement joins TRBV4-3 to TRBJ2-1; the match to TRBD1 covers 8 bases. The length of the CDR3 is 16 residues. Per germline, CDR1 LGHNA and CDR2 YSLEER. V lost 0 bases to trimming and J lost 7 bases; unmatched junction nucleotides: 8. The CDR3 protein is CASSQDSDRVLNEQFF. As DNA, the CDR3 is TGCGCCAGCAGCCAAGATTCGGACAGGGTTTTGAATGAGCAGTTCTTC.

This clonotype was seen only a few times. The rearrangement uses TRBV20-1 and TRBJ1-1, with 7 bases identical to TRBD1. This CDR3 spans 13 amino acids. V trimming: 5 bases; J trimming: 3 bases; junction bases outside the gene matches: 6. CDR1 and CDR2 (germline): DFQATT, SNEGSKA (reference sequence). The CDR3 is CSAETGMDTEAFF. The CDR3 coding sequence is TGCAGTGCTGAGACAGGGATGGACACTGAAGCTTTCTTT.

This clonotype occurred many times. The chain is built from TRBV28 and TRBJ2-5; D ambiguous. This CDR3 contains 15 residues. Germline CDR1 reads MDHEN; CDR2 reads SYDVKM. V lost 3 bases to trimming and J lost 1 base, with 12 bases between them. CDR3 in DNA: TGTGCCAGCAGTTTCCCTCCGGGTACCCAAGAGACCCAGTACTTC. It encodes CASSFPPGTQETQYF. The full variable domain, in which reference TRBV28 and TRBJ2-5 provide the parts outside the CDR3, is DVKVTQSSRYLVKRTGEKVFLECVQDMDHENMFWYRQDPGLGLRLIYFSYDVKMKEKGDIPEGYSVSREKKERFSLILESASTNQTSMYLCASSFPPGTQETQYFGPGTRLLVL.

This clonotype appeared many times. The genes are TRBV5-6 and TRBJ2-7; TRBD1 aligns across 7 bases. V lost 1 base, J lost 4 bases, and 5 bases stayed unmatched. Germline assignment: CDR1 SGHDT and CDR2 YYEEEE. The CDR3 covers 14 residues. Here the CDR3 DNA reads TGTGCCAGCAGCTTGACCGGGACAGTGTACGAGCAGTACTTC. Residues: CASSLTGTVYEQYF.